This entry lists 9 T cell receptor beta chains sequenced from one sample in a study of control samples from healthy donors and cancer patients. The data were produced by immunoSEQ multiplex PCR, yet TCRdb's version contains in-frame clones alone and is incomplete. The table records over 110,000 clones, roughly 89% of them present only once. The source material was blood. The receptors here all came from a man aged 30-40 years in good health.

This sequence joins TRBV19 and TRBJ1-1, with 7 nucleotides matching TRBD1. Trimming at V came to 6 bases and at J to 3 bases, leaving 7 bases not matched to a gene. The CDR3 extends over 14 amino acids. Germline CDR1 is LNHDA and CDR2 is SQIVND (reference sequence). The chain's CDR3 is CASRQQGIHTEAFF. CDR3 nucleotide sequence: TGTGCCAGTAGACAACAGGGGATCCACACTGAAGCTTTCTTT.

The rearrangement uses TRBV4-1 and TRBJ1-2, with D possibly matching TRBD1 (5 bases). This CDR3 contains 16 residues. With 2 bases removed from V and 2 bases from J, the gap between germline ends came to 15 bases. Germline assignment: CDR1 MGHRA and CDR2 YSYEKL. CDR3 sequence: CASSQTTGQGNYGYTF. In nucleotides, the CDR3 is TGCGCCAGCAGCCAAACAACCGGACAAGGGAACTATGGCTACACCTTC.

V usage is TRBV2 and J usage is TRBJ2-7, with D uncertain. V lost 6 bases and J 5 bases, leaving 20 bases between the germline ends. In germline, CDR1 is SNHLY, CDR2 FYNNEI. CDR3 size: 15 residues. CDR3 region: CASRPRALRWDEQYF. The DNA of the CDR3 is TGTGCCAGCAGGCCCCGGGCCCTTCGATGGGACGAGCAGTACTTC.

This clone has more than one count but fewer than ten. This chain links TRBV20-1 with TRBJ2-3; 9 nucleotides agree with TRBD2. Germline CDR1 DFQATT, CDR2 SNEGSKA (reference sequence). V dropped 3 bases and J dropped 4; count of bases not matched to a gene: 11. This CDR3 spans 16 amino acids. CDR3 nucleotide sequence: TGCAGTGCTAGTGGACTTGCGGGAGGGATGGCAGATACGCAGTATTTT. Amino acids: CSASGLAGGMADTQYF.

V gene TRBV6-6 combines with J gene TRBJ1-5; D remains ambiguous. Germline loops: CDR1 MNHNY, CDR2 SVGAGI (reference sequence). The germline V and J ends were trimmed by 4 bases and 3 bases, with 16 bases remaining between them. The CDR3 contains 16 residues. CDR3 in DNA: TGTGCCAGCAGTTCCCTAATCTTAAGCCCCAATCAGCCCCAGCATTTT. As protein: CASSSLILSPNQPQHF.

The rearrangement joins TRBV28 to TRBJ2-3; 10 nucleotides line up with TRBD2. This CDR3 has 20 residues. CDR1 and CDR2 from the germline V gene are MDHEN and SYDVKM. The trim removed 4 bases at V and 2 bases at J, leaving 18 bases unmatched. CDR3 region: CASSSIPKVLAGSPTDTQYF. The CDR3 nucleotides are TGTGCCAGCAGTTCCATACCCAAGGTACTAGCGGGATCCCCCACAGATACGCAGTATTTT.

Turning to this clone: One end of the junction does not line up with germline, which may come from a read error. The chain has TRBV2 and TRBJ2-5; D is possibly TRBD2 (5 bases). The length of the CDR3 is 12 residues. Looked up from germline, CDR1 is SNHLY and CDR2 is FYNNEI. The CDR3 loop is CASSTRGEIQYF. CDR3 DNA sequence: TGTGCCAGCAGTACTAGAGGAGAGATCCAGTACTTC.

This chain connects TRBV28 to TRBJ2-7; TRBD1 matches 7 bases. CDR1 and CDR2 (germline): MDHEN, SYDVKM. Germline trimming cut 7 bases from V and 2 bases from J; bases unmatched to any gene: 5. This CDR3 has 13 residues. Here the CDR3 reads CASKRDRTYEQYF. As DNA, the CDR3 is TGTGCCAGCAAAAGGGACAGAACCTACGAGCAGTACTTC. The complete variable domain, with remaining parts taken from reference TRBV28 and TRBJ2-7, reads DVKVTQSSRYLVKRTGEKVFLECVQDMDHENMFWYRQDPGLGLRLIYFSYDVKMKEKGDIPEGYSVSREKKERFSLILESASTNQTSMYLCASKRDRTYEQYFGPGTRLTVT.

This chain joins TRBV28 and TRBJ2-1, with D perhaps TRBD2 (6 bases). The germline CDR1 and CDR2 sequences are MDHEN and SYDVKM. This CDR3 contains 15 residues. Trimming shortened V by 7 bases and J by 0 bases, and 13 bases separated the two germline ends. The CDR3 loop reads CASNPYSGSYNEQFF. The CDR3 DNA sequence: TGTGCCAGCAACCCTTATAGCGGCTCCTACAATGAGCAGTTCTTC.